These 9 T cell receptor beta chains were all obtained from the same sample, sequenced in a study of tumor and adjacent non-tumor tissue in lung cancer (dated by TCRdb to the late 2010s). RNA was extracted from bulk unsorted tissue and checked for quality with a NanoDrop ND-1000 and an Agilent 2100. Libraries were made using multiplex PCR. Sequencing instrument: Illumina HiSeq 2500. TCRbeta libraries were constructed through three rounds of nested PCR with primers (Table S4) according to protocols adapted from ARM-PCR. TCRdb reran the public reads through fastp at Q25 and MiXCR, keeping productive beta chains. One record per CDR3 amino acid sequence lists the most common genes and DNA. The sample table records about 75,000 distinct CDR3 sequences; roughly 73% of these occur just once. Roughly 12% of the sample comes from the top ten. The sequencing input was lung tumor tissue. The receptors derive from a woman in her forties or fifties with non-small cell lung cancer.

About this clonotype: This may be a read error, as it is one base from a much larger clone. The CDR3 nucleotides are TGTGCCAGCAGTTTCTTCGGGACTAGCGGCTACGAGCAGCACTTC. Amino acids: CASSFFGTSGYEQHF. The V and J genes are TRBV28 and TRBJ2-7, with TRBD2 matching over 11 bases. The CDR3 runs 15 residues. Germline V gene data show CDR1 as MDHEN and CDR2 as SYDVKM. The full variable domain, completed using reference TRBV28 and TRBJ2-7, is DVKVTQSSRYLVKRTGEKVFLECVQDMDHENMFWYRQDPGLGLRLIYFSYDVKMKEKGDIPEGYSVSREKKERFSLILESASTNQTSMYLCASSFFGTSGYEQHFGPGTRLTVT.

With regard to this clonotype: One junction end does not reproduce the germline sequence, and a read error may be involved. The gene calls are TRBV5-4 and TRBJ2-2; possible D gene TRBD2, 5 bases. Germline V gene lookup returns CDR1 SGHNT and CDR2 YYREEE (reference sequence). This CDR3 has 16 residues. In nucleotides, the CDR3 is TGTGACAGCAGTCGAGGGATTAGCGTGGGCACCGGGGAGCTGTTTTTT. It encodes CDSSRGISVGTGELFF.

This clonotype was seen only once. No conserved phenylalanine or tryptophan ends this CDR3, so it is likely a read error. CDR3 DNA sequence: TGTGCCAGCCGGGGACAGGGGGGATCGTTAACCAAAAACATTCAGTACTCC. This codes for CASRGQGGSLTKNIQYS. The genes are TRBV28 and TRBJ2-4; 11 bases match TRBD1. In germline, CDR1 is MDHEN, CDR2 SYDVKM. The V segment lost 8 bases and the J segment 2 bases; nucleotides outside the gene matches: 11. The CDR3 contains 17 residues.

In the case of this clonotype: One end of the junction fails to match germline, which may point to a read error. The chain joins TRBV4-1 to TRBJ2-5; TRBD2 agrees at 14 bases. The CDR3 contains 23 residues. Germline lookup yields CDR1 MGHRA and CDR2 YSYEKL. The CDR3, as DNA: TGCGCCAGCAGGCAAGAAAGACTTGGAACGGGACTAGCGGGAGTAATCCGTGAAGAGTCCCAGTACTTC. Encoded protein: CASRQERLGTGLAGVIREESQYF.

This sequence joins TRBV29-1 and TRBJ2-7; possibly TRBD2 for D (6 bases). CDR3 length: 15 amino acids. Germline CDR1 reads SQVTM; CDR2 reads ANQGSEA. Trimming shortened V by 5 bases and J by 3 bases, and 20 bases separated the two germline ends. The CDR3 sequence is CSVKRSGTPVYEQYF. The DNA for the CDR3 is TGCAGCGTTAAACGATCGGGGACTCCCGTCTACGAGCAGTACTTC.

This clonotype has only a few counts. One end of the junction is discordant with germline, which a read error may explain. CDR3 bases: TGCGCCAGCAGCGCCATGACTAGCGAGGATTACAATGAGCTGTTCTTC. Its translation is CASSAMTSEDYNELFF. The V and J genes are TRBV5-1 and TRBJ2-1; 8 bases agree with TRBD2. The germline CDR1 and CDR2 sequences are SGHRS and YFSETQ. The CDR3 is 16 amino acids.

Note on this clonotype: The junction differs from germline at one of its ends, possibly a read error. V is TRBV29-1 and J is TRBJ2-7; no clear D. The germline gives CDR1 SQVTM, CDR2 ANQGSEA. CDR3 length: 14 amino acids. In DNA, the CDR3 is TGCAGCGTTCTCTCAGTGATTAGCACCTACGAGCAGTATTTC. This encodes CSVLSVISTYEQYF.

On this clonotype: This CDR3 is missing its conserved last phenylalanine or tryptophan, likely due to a read error. No DNA is shown, since the ends of the CDR3 on it are uncertain; the CDR3 is the one TCRdb lists. The rearrangement links TRBV11-2 to TRBJ1-2. Germline V gene lookup returns CDR1 SGHAT and CDR2 FQNNGV. Counting both end residues, the CDR3 totals 15 amino acids. The CDR3 region is CASSLEAASPYGYIL.

This clonotype was seen once. J is TRBJ2-1 and V is TRBV6-2 or TRBV6-3; D not certain. The CDR3 covers 13 residues. The germline V gene encodes CDR1 MNHEY and CDR2 SVGEGT. CDR3 protein: CGSSFAPYNEQFF. CDR3 DNA: TGTGGTAGCAGTTTTGCCCCTTACAATGAGCAGTTCTTC.